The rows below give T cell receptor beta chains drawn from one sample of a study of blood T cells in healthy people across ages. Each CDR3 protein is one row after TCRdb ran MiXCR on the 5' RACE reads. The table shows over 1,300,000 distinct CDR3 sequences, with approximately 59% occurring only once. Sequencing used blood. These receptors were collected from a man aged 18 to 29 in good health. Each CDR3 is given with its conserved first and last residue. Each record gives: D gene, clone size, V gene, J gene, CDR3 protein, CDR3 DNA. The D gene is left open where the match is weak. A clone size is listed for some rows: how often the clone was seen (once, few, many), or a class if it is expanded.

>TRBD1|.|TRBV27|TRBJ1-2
CANSLIGGFGYTF
TGTGCCAACAGTTTAATAGGGGGCTTTGGCTACACCTTC
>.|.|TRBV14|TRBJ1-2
CASSQDGTPTSAYTF
TGTGCCAGCAGCCAAGACGGGACTCCCACTTCGGCCTACACCTTC
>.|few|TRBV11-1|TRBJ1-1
CASSADRRGTEAFF
TGTGCCAGCAGCGCGGACAGAAGGGGCACTGAAGCTTTCTTT
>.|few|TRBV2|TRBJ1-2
CASMPTNYGYTF
TGTGCCAGCATGCCGACTAACTATGGCTACACCTTC
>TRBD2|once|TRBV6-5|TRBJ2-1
CASSLAGEAYNEQFF
TGTGCCAGCAGTTTGGCGGGAGAGGCTTACAATGAGCAGTTCTTC
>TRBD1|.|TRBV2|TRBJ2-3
CASKGTASTDTQYF
TGTGCCAGCAAAGGGACAGCTAGCACAGATACGCAGTATTTT
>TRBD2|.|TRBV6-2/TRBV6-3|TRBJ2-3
CASTRTSGVTDTQYF
TGTGCCAGCACCCGGACTAGCGGGGTAACAGATACGCAGTATTTT
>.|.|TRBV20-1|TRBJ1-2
CSAPPSSYGYTF
TGCAGTGCTCCTCCCAGCAGCTATGGCTACACCTTC
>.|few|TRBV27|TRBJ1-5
CASKEGYSNQPQHF
TGTGCCAGCAAGGAAGGGTATAGCAATCAGCCCCAGCATTTT
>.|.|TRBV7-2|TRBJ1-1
CASSLIPGRGTEAFF
TGTGCCAGCAGCTTAATCCCAGGGAGAGGTACTGAAGCTTTCTTT
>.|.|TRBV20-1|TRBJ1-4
CSAPGPMSRKLFF
TGCAGTGCGCCGGGACCCATGTCGAGAAAACTGTTTTTT
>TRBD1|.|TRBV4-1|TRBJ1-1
CASSQDLDRGGTEAFF
TGCGCCAGCAGCCAAGATCTAGACAGGGGAGGAACTGAAGCTTTCTTT
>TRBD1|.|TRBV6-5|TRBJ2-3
CATHGQGQSDTQYF
TGTGCCACGCACGGACAGGGGCAGTCAGATACGCAGTATTTT
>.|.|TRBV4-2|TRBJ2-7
CASSQDFRTKSYEQYF
TGTGCCAGCAGCCAAGATTTCCGCACCAAGTCCTACGAGCAGTACTTC
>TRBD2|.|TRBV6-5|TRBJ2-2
CASLTSGGSTGELFF
TGTGCCAGCTTAACTAGCGGGGGGAGCACCGGGGAGCTGTTTTTT
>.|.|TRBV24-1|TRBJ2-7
CATSDPGGSSINEQYF
TGTGCCACCAGTGACCCGGGGGGCTCATCAATCAATGAGCAGTACTTC
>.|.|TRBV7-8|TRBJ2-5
CASSLAIGTLPGETQYF
TGTGCCAGCAGCTTAGCAATAGGGACCCTACCGGGAGAGACCCAGTACTTC
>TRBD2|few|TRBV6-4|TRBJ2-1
CASSGLAGEYNEQFF
TGTGCCAGCAGTGGGCTAGCGGGGGAGTACAATGAGCAGTTCTTC
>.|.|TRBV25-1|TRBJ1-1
CASSESFGANTEAFF
TGTGCCAGCAGTGAAAGTTTCGGTGCCAACACTGAAGCTTTCTTT
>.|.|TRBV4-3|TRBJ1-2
CASSQELEVEAYGYTF
TGCGCCAGCAGCCAAGAGTTAGAGGTAGAAGCCTATGGCTACACCTTC
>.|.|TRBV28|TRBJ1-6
CASSSYQTGGKSPLHF
TGTGCCAGCAGTTCCTACCAGACAGGTGGTAAGTCACCCCTCCACTTT
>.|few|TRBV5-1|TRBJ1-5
CASSPGGQGRQPQHF
TGCGCCAGCAGCCCCGGAGGGCAGGGACGGCAGCCCCAGCATTTT
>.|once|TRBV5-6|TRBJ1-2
CASRGRGDNYGYTF
TGTGCCAGCAGGGGGCGAGGGGACAACTATGGCTACACCTTC
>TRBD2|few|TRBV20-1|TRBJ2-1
CIRGLAVHNEQFF
TGCATCCGCGGACTAGCGGTACATAATGAGCAGTTCTTC
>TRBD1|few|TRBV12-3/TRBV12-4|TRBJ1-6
CASSPRTGDSPLHF
TGTGCCAGCAGTCCCAGGACAGGGGATTCACCCCTCCACTTT
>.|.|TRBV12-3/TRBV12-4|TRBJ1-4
CASQTGQGEKLFF
TGTGCCAGCCAAACAGGGCAGGGCGAAAAACTGTTTTTT
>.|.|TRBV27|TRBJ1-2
CASSPSRDPWGYTF
TGTGCCAGCAGTCCCAGCAGGGATCCCTGGGGCTACACCTTC
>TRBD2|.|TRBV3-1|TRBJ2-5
CASSQDLASGNQETQYF
TGTGCCAGCAGCCAAGATCTTGCTAGCGGGAACCAAGAGACCCAGTACTTC
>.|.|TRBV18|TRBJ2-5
CASSPRGDGPYGQYF
TGTGCCAGCTCACCACGGGGCGATGGCCCCTACGGGCAGTACTTC
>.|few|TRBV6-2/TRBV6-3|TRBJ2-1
CASSQAGRGYNEQFF
TGTGCCAGCAGCCAGGCGGGACGGGGATACAATGAGCAGTTCTTC
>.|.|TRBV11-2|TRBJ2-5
CASSPSRTDQETQYF
TGTGCCAGCAGCCCATCACGGACTGATCAAGAGACCCAGTACTTC
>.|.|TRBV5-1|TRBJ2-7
CASSLEVNEQYF
TGCGCCAGCAGCTTGGAGGTTAACGAGCAGTACTTC
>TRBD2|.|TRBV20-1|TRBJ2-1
CSAESLGLAGGSNEQFF
TGCAGTGCGGAGAGTTTAGGACTAGCGGGGGGGAGCAATGAGCAGTTCTTC
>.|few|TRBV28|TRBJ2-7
CASRGPRAYEQYF
TGTGCCAGCAGGGGACCCCGGGCCTACGAGCAGTACTTC
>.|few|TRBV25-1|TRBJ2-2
CASSGRGTTNTGELFF
TGTGCCAGCAGTGGACGGGGGACAACGAACACCGGGGAGCTGTTTTTT
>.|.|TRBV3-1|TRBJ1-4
CASSRLGTGLEKLFF
TGTGCCAGCAGCCGGCTTGGGACGGGGTTGGAAAAACTGTTTTTT
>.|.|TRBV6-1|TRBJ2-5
CASSEAAGPRKKETQYF
TGTGCCAGCAGTGAAGCCGCCGGGCCTAGGAAAAAAGAGACCCAGTACTTC
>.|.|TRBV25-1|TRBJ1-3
CASSESVVSGNTIYF
TGTGCCAGCAGTGAATCAGTCGTCTCTGGAAACACCATATATTTT
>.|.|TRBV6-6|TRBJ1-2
CASSYSRAPNYGYTF
TGTGCCAGCAGTTACTCTCGGGCCCCTAACTATGGCTACACCTTC
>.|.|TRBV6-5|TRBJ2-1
CASGDYYNEQFF
TGTGCCAGCGGCGACTATTACAATGAGCAGTTCTTC
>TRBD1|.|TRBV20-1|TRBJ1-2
CSARIPGQPYGYTF
TGCAGTGCTAGGATCCCGGGACAGCCCTATGGTTACACCTTC
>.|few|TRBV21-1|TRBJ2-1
CASSKAGLAGGTYNEQFF
TGTGCCAGCAGCAAAGCGGGACTAGCGGGGGGGACTTACAATGAGCAGTTCTTC
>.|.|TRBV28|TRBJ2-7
CASRDGGDFGQYF
TGTGCCAGCAGGGATGGCGGGGATTTCGGGCAGTACTTC
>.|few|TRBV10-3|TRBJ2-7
CAISDSRLHEQYF
TGTGCCATCAGTGACTCCAGGTTGCACGAGCAGTACTTC
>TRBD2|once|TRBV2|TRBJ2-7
CASHSGTDSYEQYF
TGTGCCAGCCACAGCGGGACGGATTCCTACGAGCAGTACTTC